Each of the 5 T cell receptor beta chains below was sequenced from the same sample in a study of cytomegalovirus exposure and HLA in healthy donors (dated by TCRdb to 2015 to 2018). Library method: the immunoSEQ multiplex PCR assay. What TCRdb holds here is the immuneACCESS table cut down to in-frame rearrangements. Part of the clones is not present; checked against another copy, under half of the missing clones reflect an unresolved V gene, and the others are unexplained. The sample contains fewer than 90,000 clones, almost 85% of them found a single time. The top ten clones comprise 9% to 14% of the sample. The sample comprised PBMCs. Receptors were obtained from a woman between 18 and 30 years old in good health and CMV-seropositive.

This clone was seen a handful of times. The V call is TRBV18, the J call TRBJ1-3; D gene ambiguous. Germline CDR1 and CDR2: KGHSH and LQKENI. V lost 2 bases, J lost 2 bases, and 10 bases lay in between. There are 15 residues in the CDR3. CDR3 coding DNA: TGTGCCAGCTCACCAGGGAGGGCCGCTGGAAACACCATATATTTT. Translation: CASSPGRAAGNTIYF.

The V call is TRBV4-3, the J call TRBJ1-1; D is possibly TRBD1 (5 bases). With 0 bases removed from V and 11 bases from J, the gap between germline ends came to 13 bases. The germline V gene has CDR1 LGHNA and CDR2 YSLEER. The CDR3 consists of 13 residues. The CDR3 reads CASSQEQSTAAFF. CDR3 sequence (DNA): TGCGCCAGCAGCCAAGAACAGTCGACAGCCGCTTTCTTT.

The chain uses TRBV10-1 and TRBJ2-2; D gene ambiguous. V was trimmed by 2 bases and J by 1 base, leaving 5 bases between them. Germline-derived CDR1 and CDR2 are WNHNN and SYGVQD (reference sequence). This CDR3 region has 14 residues. Written as DNA, the CDR3 is TGCGCCAGCAGTGAGGGCGGGAACACCGGGGAGCTGTTTTTT. Residues: CASSEGGNTGELFF.

The rearrangement links TRBV19 to TRBJ2-5; D may be TRBD1 (6 bases). V was pared by 4 bases and J by 7 bases, with 16 bases between. CDR1 and CDR2 from the germline V gene are LNHDA and SQIVND (reference sequence). The CDR3 is 14 amino acids. The CDR3 nucleotides are TGTGCCAGTAGTACCCCCGGACAGTACGGGACCCAGTACTTC. Its protein is CASSTPGQYGTQYF.

The rearrangement joins TRBV30 to TRBJ1-1, with D perhaps matching TRBD1 (6 bases). The V end lost 5 bases, the J end lost 2 bases, and 9 bases lay between the germline ends. Per the germline V gene, CDR1 is GTSNPN and CDR2 is SVGIG (reference sequence). The CDR3 extends over 12 amino acids. CDR3 sequence reads: CAWGDTNTEAFF. CDR3 DNA sequence: TGTGCCTGGGGGGACACTAACACTGAAGCTTTCTTT.